This T cell receptor (beta chain) was identified during a study of blood T cell repertoires in COVID-19. Study details: Sites across the United States, Italy and Spain contributed samples from acute and convalescent COVID-19. T cells, B-cell-depleted T cells, or PBMCs supplied cDNA or gDNA.

Profiled with immunoSEQ multiplex PCR; TCRdb holds only in-frame clones, not every one. The sample includes roughly 250,000 clones, around 85% of them seen just once. V was clipped by 1 base and J by 1 base, with 10 bases between them. The CDR3 spans 15 residues. Germline CDR1 reads KGHSH; CDR2 reads LQKENI. This rearrangement joins TRBV18 to TRBJ1-1; possibly TRBD1 for D (6 bases). The sequence came from a woman in her thirties or forties with active or convalescent COVID-19. The sample was peripheral blood. As DNA, the CDR3 is TGTGCCAGCTCACCACAACCGGGACAGAACACTGAAGCTTTCTTT. It yields the protein CASSPQPGQNTEAFF.